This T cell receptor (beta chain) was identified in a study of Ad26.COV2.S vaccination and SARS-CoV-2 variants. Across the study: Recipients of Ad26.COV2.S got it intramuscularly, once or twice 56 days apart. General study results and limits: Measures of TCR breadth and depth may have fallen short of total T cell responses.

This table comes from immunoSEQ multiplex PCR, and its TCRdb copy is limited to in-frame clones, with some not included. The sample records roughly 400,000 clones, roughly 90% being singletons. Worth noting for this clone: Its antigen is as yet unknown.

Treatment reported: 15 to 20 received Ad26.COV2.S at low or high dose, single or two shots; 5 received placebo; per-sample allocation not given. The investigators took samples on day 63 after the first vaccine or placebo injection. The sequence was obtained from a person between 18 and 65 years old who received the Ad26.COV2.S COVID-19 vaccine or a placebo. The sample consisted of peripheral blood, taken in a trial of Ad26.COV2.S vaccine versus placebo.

The CDR3 loop is CASSFGISETQYF. The DNA of the CDR3 is TGCGCCAGCAGCTTCGGGATTTCAGAGACCCAGTACTTC. V is TRBV5-1 and J is TRBJ2-5; a weak D match, TRBD2 (5 bases). CDR1 is SGHRS and CDR2 is YFSETQ in the germline V gene. V shed 2 bases and J shed 4 bases, with 9 bases lying between them. This CDR3 comprises 13 residues. Together with reference TRBV5-1 and TRBJ2-5, the CDR3 gives the full variable domain: KAGVTQTPRYLIKTRGQQVTLSCSPISGHRSVSWYQQTPGQGLQFLFEYFSETQRNKGNFPGRFSGRQFSNSRSEMNVSTLELGDSALYLCASSFGISETQYFGPGTRLLVL.